Listed here are 27 T cell receptor beta chains from one sample, sequenced in a study of blood T cell repertoires in COVID-19. The repertoire was sequenced with immunoSEQ multiplex PCR; TCRdb's copy has only in-frame clones and lacks some. This table holds roughly 120,000 clones, around 90% found once. Sample: peripheral blood. Source of these receptors: a woman in her sixties or seventies with COVID-19, enrolled during active disease.

The V gene is TRBV29-1, the J gene TRBJ2-1; 7 nucleotides line up with TRBD2. Looked up from germline, CDR1 is SQVTM and CDR2 is ANQGSEA. The CDR3 contains 14 residues. V dropped 6 bases and J dropped 3; count of bases not matched to a gene: 8. In DNA form, the CDR3 reads TGCAGCGTATATCTAGCGGACCTCTACAATGAGCAGTTCTTC. Its protein product is CSVYLADLYNEQFF.

This clone showed up just once. This rearrangement joins TRBV4-3 to TRBJ2-5; D is unresolved. CDR1 is LGHNA and CDR2 is YSLEER in the germline V gene. Trimming took off 1 base at V and 2 bases at J, with 5 bases between the two ends. The CDR3 runs to 13 residues. The CDR3 nucleotides read TGCGCCAGCAGCCAAGGTCCGCAAGAGACCCAGTACTTC. Translation: CASSQGPQETQYF.

The rearrangement joins TRBV15 to TRBJ1-4; perhaps TRBD1 as D (6 bases). The CDR3 totals 15 residues. CDR1 is LNHNV and CDR2 is YYDKDF in the germline V gene (reference sequence). Trimming shortened V by 5 bases and J by 0 bases, and 10 bases separated the two germline ends. CDR3: CATSGGAATNEKLFF. The CDR3 DNA reads as TGTGCCACCAGCGGGGGGGCTGCAACTAATGAAAAACTGTTTTTT.

The chain has TRBV6-5 and TRBJ2-7, with TRBD1 matching 9 bases. The CDR3 totals 13 residues. Trimming cost V 6 bases and J 4 bases; bases outside gene matches: 4. Germline V gene lookup returns CDR1 MNHEY and CDR2 SVGAGI. The CDR3 DNA sequence: TGTGCCAGCAGGGGGACAGGGACGTACGAGCAGTACTTC. Translated, it gives CASRGTGTYEQYF.

The chain combines TRBV4-3 with TRBJ2-4, with a tentative D call TRBD2 (5 bases). V lost 0 bases and J lost 3, with 12 bases in between. Germline V gene data show CDR1 as LGHNA and CDR2 as YSLEER. The CDR3 runs to 16 residues. DNA for the CDR3: TGCGCCAGCAGCCAAGACGGACTCCCCCTCAAAAACATTCAGTACTTC. Protein sequence: CASSQDGLPLKNIQYF.

V usage is TRBV7-2 and J usage is TRBJ2-7; D is ambiguous. The CDR3 extends over 13 amino acids. V shed 0 bases and J shed 4 bases, with 7 bases lying between them. In germline, CDR1 is SGHTA, CDR2 FQGNSA. CDR3 sequence reads: CASSLALRYEQYF. CDR3 coding DNA: TGTGCCAGCAGCTTAGCCCTCAGGTACGAGCAGTACTTC. Supplemented by reference TRBV7-2 and TRBJ2-7, the full variable domain reads GAGVSQSPSNKVTEKGKDVELRCDPISGHTALYWYRQSLGQGLEFLIYFQGNSAPDKSGLPSDRFSAERTGGSVSTLTIQRTQQEDSAVYLCASSLALRYEQYFGPGTRLTVT.

CDR3 bases: TGTGCCAGCAGGGGAGGGAGCAATCAGCCCCAGCATTTT. This sequence encodes CASRGGSNQPQHF. This rearrangement joins TRBV6-5 to TRBJ1-5; no clear D. The V gene's germline CDR1 is MNHEY and CDR2 SVGAGI. The V gene lost 6 bases and the J gene lost 1 base, with 7 bases spanning the gap. The CDR3 has 13 residues.

V gene TRBV5-8 combines with J gene TRBJ1-5, with 8 bases aligning to TRBD1. V shed 6 bases and J 5 bases; nucleotides not matched to a gene: 10. CDR3 length: 15 amino acids. Germline CDR1 reads SGHTS; CDR2 reads YDEGEE. CDR3 in amino acids: CASISTGQGYQPQHF. In DNA form, the CDR3 reads TGTGCCAGCATTAGTACAGGACAGGGTTATCAGCCCCAGCATTTT.

V is TRBV7-8 and J is TRBJ1-2; D is unclear. The germline gives CDR1 SGHVS, CDR2 FQNEAQ. The V gene lost 4 bases and the J gene lost 3 bases, with 9 bases spanning the gap. The CDR3 spans 13 residues. The CDR3, as DNA: TGTGCCAGCAGCTCAGACATCGACTATGGCTACACCTTC. It encodes CASSSDIDYGYTF.

The chain uses TRBV5-1 and TRBJ2-1, with 8 bases identical to TRBD1. The CDR3 runs 15 residues. J was trimmed by 6 bases and V by 0 bases; bases with no gene match: 5. Germline V lookup: CDR1 SGHRS, CDR2 YFSETQ. In DNA form, the CDR3 reads TGCGCCAGCAGCTTGGTCCAGACAGGGGCCAATGAGCAGTTCTTC. It yields the protein CASSLVQTGANEQFF. Based on the CDR3 plus reference TRBV5-1 and TRBJ2-1, the full variable domain is KAGVTQTPRYLIKTRGQQVTLSCSPISGHRSVSWYQQTPGQGLQFLFEYFSETQRNKGNFPGRFSGRQFSNSRSEMNVSTLELGDSALYLCASSLVQTGANEQFFGPGTRLTVL.

The rearrangement links TRBV6-5 to TRBJ2-7; the D is unclear. The CDR3 has 15 residues. Trimming shortened V by 6 bases and J by 0 bases, and 15 bases separated the two germline ends. Looked up from germline, CDR1 is MNHEY and CDR2 is SVGAGI. This CDR3 reads CASRPMAASSYEQYF. CDR3 nucleotides: TGTGCCAGCAGGCCGATGGCGGCGTCCTCCTACGAGCAGTACTTC.

The gene calls are TRBV7-2 and TRBJ1-2, with 7 bases lining up with TRBD1. CDR3 length: 15 amino acids. Looked up from germline, CDR1 is SGHTA and CDR2 is FQGNSA. The V gene end was trimmed by 2 bases and the J gene end by 4 bases; junction bases not matched to a gene: 7. The CDR3 coding sequence is TGTGCCAGCAGCTTACCAGGACAGGTTTTCTATGGCTACACCTTC. Protein sequence: CASSLPGQVFYGYTF.

The V gene is TRBV5-1, the J gene TRBJ2-3; D gene uncertain. The V and J ends lost 3 bases and 8 bases respectively, with 22 bases between them. This CDR3 is 16 amino acids long. The germline V gene encodes CDR1 SGHRS and CDR2 YFSETQ. CDR3 sequence (DNA): TGCGCCAGCAGCTCCCCCTCAGCGCCTTCGGTTGGTACGCAGTATTTT. Its protein is CASSSPSAPSVGTQYF. Filled out from reference TRBV5-1 and TRBJ2-3, the complete variable domain reads KAGVTQTPRYLIKTRGQQVTLSCSPISGHRSVSWYQQTPGQGLQFLFEYFSETQRNKGNFPGRFSGRQFSNSRSEMNVSTLELGDSALYLCASSSPSAPSVGTQYFGPGTRLTVL.

This sequence joins TRBV2 and TRBJ2-1, with D perhaps TRBD2 (6 bases). The V end was cut by 10 bases, the J end by 5 bases, with 15 bases between. The germline V gene has CDR1 SNHLY and CDR2 FYNNEI. This CDR3 spans 13 amino acids. CDR3 coding DNA: TGTGCCACCATCTCTTCTAGCGACAATGAGCAGTTCTTC. It encodes CATISSSDNEQFF.

V gene TRBV18 combines with J gene TRBJ2-3; 8 bases align to TRBD1. Germline V gives CDR1 KGHSH, CDR2 LQKENI. The CDR3 length is 16 residues. Trimming removed 4 bases from V and 3 bases from J; junction bases left unmatched: 9. The CDR3 region has the DNA TGTGCCAGCTCACGGGTCCCCAGGGGGCCTACAGATACGCAGTATTTT. Translated, it gives CASSRVPRGPTDTQYF.

V gene TRBV12-3 or TRBV12-4 combines with J gene TRBJ1-5; D not certain. V was pared by 4 bases and J by 1 base, with 5 bases between. This CDR3 is built from 13 residues. CDR3 sequence (DNA): TGTGCCAGCAGTTGGGCGAGCAATCAGCCCCAGCATTTT. It is translated as CASSWASNQPQHF.

The gene calls are TRBV5-4 and TRBJ2-2; D is unresolved. V lost 4 bases and J lost 6, with 13 bases in between. The CDR3 consists of 14 residues. Per the germline V gene, CDR1 is SGHNT and CDR2 is YYREEE (reference sequence). The CDR3 reads CASSPHQLSGELFF. CDR3 in DNA: TGTGCCAGCAGCCCCCACCAACTCTCCGGGGAGCTGTTTTTT.

In the case of this clone: One junction end disagrees with the germline gene, perhaps due to a read error. The V gene is TRBV15, the J gene TRBJ2-1, with 9 bases matching TRBD2. The CDR3 totals 13 residues. Germline V gene lookup returns CDR1 LNHNV and CDR2 YYDKDF (reference sequence). CDR3 sequence: CATSLAGPPLRIF. The CDR3 coding sequence is TGTGCCACCAGCCTAGCGGGGCCTCCCTTGAGGATCTTC.

The gene calls are TRBV19 and TRBJ2-1; D remains unclear. Germline-derived CDR1 and CDR2 are LNHDA and SQIVND (reference sequence). This CDR3 spans 15 amino acids. V was cut by 0 bases and J by 4 bases, with 10 bases left in between. The CDR3 DNA reads TGTGCCAGTAGTATAGATCACCCCCGGTACAATGAGCAGTTCTTC. It encodes CASSIDHPRYNEQFF.

The rearrangement joins TRBV4-3 to TRBJ2-7; 11 nucleotides line up with TRBD1. V trimming: 4 bases; J trimming: 2 bases; junction bases outside the gene matches: 4. Germline V gene data show CDR1 as LGHNA and CDR2 as YSLEER. This CDR3 region has 15 residues. This chain's CDR3 is CASSLLGQGAYEQYF. The CDR3, as DNA: TGCGCCAGCAGCCTCCTGGGACAGGGGGCCTACGAGCAGTACTTC.

V and J are TRBV21-1 and TRBJ2-7; no DNA check was done on the table's D call, TRBD1. TRBV21-1 is a pseudogene locus. The CDR3 covers 13 residues. CDR3 nucleotides: TGTGCCACCCCCGGGGACACCCCCTACGAGCAGTACTTC. It encodes CATPGDTPYEQYF.

This chain connects TRBV4-3 to TRBJ1-2; 9 nucleotides agree with TRBD1. Germline loops: CDR1 LGHNA, CDR2 YSLEER. V gave up 0 bases and J gave up 2 bases; unmatched junction bases: 1. This CDR3 spans 15 amino acids. CDR3 protein: CASSQDGQGNYGYTF. The CDR3 DNA reads TGCGCCAGCAGCCAAGATGGACAGGGGAACTATGGCTACACCTTC.

The gene calls are TRBV4-2 and TRBJ1-4; the match to TRBD1 covers 8 bases. This CDR3 spans 16 amino acids. Germline V gene data show CDR1 as LGHNA and CDR2 as YNFKEQ. V was pared by 1 base and J by 9 bases, with 10 bases of the junction left unmatched. DNA of the CDR3: TGTGCCAGCAGCCAAGTCGGGACCGGGACAGGCAAAAAACTGTTTTTT. This translates into CASSQVGTGTGKKLFF.

The table lists this clone with a count of one. J is TRBJ1-2 and V is TRBV11-2; TRBD1 agrees at 10 bases. The CDR3 extends over 14 amino acids. The germline gives CDR1 SGHAT, CDR2 FQNNGV. The ends lost 1 base at V and 5 bases at J; junction bases unmatched: 1. The CDR3 DNA reads as TGTGCCAGCAGCTTAGGACAGGGGGCGTATGGCTACACCTTC. Amino acids: CASSLGQGAYGYTF.

The genes are TRBV6-2 or TRBV6-3 and TRBJ2-2; possible D gene TRBD2, 6 bases. CDR1 and CDR2 (germline): MNHEY, SVGEGT. V lost 6 bases and J lost 9, with 14 bases in between. This CDR3 contains 13 residues. The DNA for the CDR3 is TGTGCCAGCAGCCAGCGGGCCACGTGGGAGCTGTTTTTT. Amino acid sequence: CASSQRATWELFF.

The CDR3 here is CASSLGQGSGNTIYF. The CDR3, as DNA: TGTGCCAGCAGCTTGGGACAGGGGAGTGGAAACACCATATATTTT. The chain uses TRBV7-6 and TRBJ1-3; TRBD1 matches at 10 bases. V shed 3 bases, J shed 3 bases, and the junction held 2 bases outside the gene matches. Germline V gene lookup returns CDR1 SGHVS and CDR2 FNYEAQ. The CDR3 consists of 15 residues.

The V gene is TRBV30, the J gene TRBJ1-2, with 10 bases that match TRBD1. Germline V gene lookup returns CDR1 GTSNPN and CDR2 SVGIG (reference sequence). The V gene end was trimmed by 5 bases and the J gene end by 5 bases; junction bases not matched to a gene: 11. CDR3 length: 15 amino acids. CDR3 nucleotides: TGTGCCTGGCTACCGTACTGGGACAGGGGATATGGCTACACCTTC. Translating it yields CAWLPYWDRGYGYTF.